Listed below are T cell receptor beta chains from one sample, sequenced in a study of blood T cell repertoires in COVID-19. Assay used: immunoSEQ multiplex PCR; TCRdb lists only in-frame clones, some missing. The sample yields tens of thousands of clones, around 80% seen once. Sequenced input: peripheral blood. The source of these receptors is a man aged 70-80 years who had recovered from COVID-19. The CDR3 runs from the conserved cysteine through the conserved F or W. D genes are given only for firm matches. Size is stated for part of the rows, as once, few or many counts, or as a class when the clone is expanded.

TRBJ2-1 TRBV19 once NA TGTGCCAGTAGTATAAGAGACTCTCATTGGAATGAGCAGTTCTTC CASSIRDSHWNEQFF
TRBJ1-3 TRBV7-2 NA NA TGTGCCAGCAGCTTAGAATCACAGTACACTGGAAACACCATATATTTT CASSLESQYTGNTIYF
TRBJ2-1 TRBV5-1 few NA TGCGCCAGCAGCTTGGGGGACGGCAGGGGAAAGTTCTTC CASSLGDGRGKFF
TRBJ2-1 TRBV30 NA NA TGTGCCTACGGCGGGGGCGTCTCCTACAATGAGCAGTTCTTC CAYGGGVSYNEQFF
TRBJ2-2 TRBV7-2 NA NA TGTGCCAGCAGTTTCCAGGGAACCGGGGAGCTGTTTTTT CASSFQGTGELFF
TRBJ2-3 TRBV2 once TRBD1 TGTGCCAGCAGTCCCGGACAGGGTAGACCAGATACGCAGTATTTT CASSPGQGRPDTQYF
TRBJ2-1 TRBV5-1 NA TRBD2 TGCGCCAGCAGCTTGGCGGCGGGGGGGCCACCTGAGCAGTTCTTC CASSLAAGGPPEQFF
TRBJ2-2 TRBV5-1 NA NA TGCGCCAGCAGCTTGTGGCAAATCACGAACACCGGGGAGCTGTTTTTT CASSLWQITNTGELFF
TRBJ1-1 TRBV5-1 NA NA TGCGCCAGCAGCATAAACCTGGGACAGAACACTGAAGCTTTCTTT CASSINLGQNTEAFF
TRBJ1-2 TRBV27 NA NA TGTGCCAGCAGCCGACAGGCCAAAAACTATGGCTACACCTTC CASSRQAKNYGYTF
TRBJ1-5 TRBV19 few TRBD1 TGTGCCAGTAGTATAGCTACAGGGGAGCGACCCCAGCATTTT CASSIATGERPQHF
TRBJ2-2 TRBV4-3 NA NA TGCGCCAGCAGCCAAGGACAGGCGCTGAACACCGGGGAGCTGTTTTTT CASSQGQALNTGELFF
TRBJ2-7 TRBV2 NA TRBD1 TGTGCCAGCACGTGGACAGGAAGCTCCTACGAGCAGTACTTC CASTWTGSSYEQYF
TRBJ2-2 TRBV9 once NA TGTGCCAGCAGCGTCGTAGCCGGGGTAAGAAACACCGGGGAGCTGTTTTTT CASSVVAGVRNTGELFF
TRBJ1-2 TRBV7-8 NA TRBD1 TGTGCCAGCAGCCCCGCAGAGGGACAGTCTGTCTGGGGCTACACCTTC CASSPAEGQSVWGYTF
TRBJ2-7 TRBV7-2 NA NA TGTGCCAGCAGCTTAGGACCACAGGACCGAGGCGAGCAGTACTTC CASSLGPQDRGEQYF
TRBJ1-1 TRBV7-8 few TRBD1 TGTGCCAGCAGCCGGGGACAGAAAGCTTTCTTT CASSRGQKAFF